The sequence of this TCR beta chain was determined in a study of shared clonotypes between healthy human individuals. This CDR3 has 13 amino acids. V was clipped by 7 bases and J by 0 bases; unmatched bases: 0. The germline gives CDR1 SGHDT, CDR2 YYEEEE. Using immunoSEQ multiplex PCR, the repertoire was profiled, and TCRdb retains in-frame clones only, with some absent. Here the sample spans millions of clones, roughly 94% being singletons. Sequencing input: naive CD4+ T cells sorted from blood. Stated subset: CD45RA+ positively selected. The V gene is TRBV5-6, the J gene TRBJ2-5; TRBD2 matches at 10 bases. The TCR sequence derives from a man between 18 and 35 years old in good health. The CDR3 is CASGLADQETQYF. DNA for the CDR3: TGTGCCAGCGGACTAGCGGACCAAGAGACCCAGTACTTC.